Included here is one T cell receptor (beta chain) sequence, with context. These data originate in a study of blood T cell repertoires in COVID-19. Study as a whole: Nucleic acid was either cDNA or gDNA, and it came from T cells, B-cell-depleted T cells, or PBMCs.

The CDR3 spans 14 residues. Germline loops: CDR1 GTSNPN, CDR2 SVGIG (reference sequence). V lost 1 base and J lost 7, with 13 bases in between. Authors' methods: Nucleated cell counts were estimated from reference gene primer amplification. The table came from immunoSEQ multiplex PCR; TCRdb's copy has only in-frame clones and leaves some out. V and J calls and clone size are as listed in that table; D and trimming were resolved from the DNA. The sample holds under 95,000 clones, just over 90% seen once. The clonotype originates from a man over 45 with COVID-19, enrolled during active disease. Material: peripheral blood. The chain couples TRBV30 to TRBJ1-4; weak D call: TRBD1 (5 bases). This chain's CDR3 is CAWSDQGLGEKLFF. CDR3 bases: TGTGCCTGGAGTGACCAGGGTTTAGGTGAAAAACTGTTTTTT. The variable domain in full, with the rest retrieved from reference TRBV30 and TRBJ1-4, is SQTIHQWPATLVQPVGSPLSLECTVEGTSNPNLYWYRQAAGRGLQLLFYSVGIGQISSEVPQNLSASRPQDRQFILSSKKLLLSDSGFYLCAWSDQGLGEKLFFGSGTQLSVL.